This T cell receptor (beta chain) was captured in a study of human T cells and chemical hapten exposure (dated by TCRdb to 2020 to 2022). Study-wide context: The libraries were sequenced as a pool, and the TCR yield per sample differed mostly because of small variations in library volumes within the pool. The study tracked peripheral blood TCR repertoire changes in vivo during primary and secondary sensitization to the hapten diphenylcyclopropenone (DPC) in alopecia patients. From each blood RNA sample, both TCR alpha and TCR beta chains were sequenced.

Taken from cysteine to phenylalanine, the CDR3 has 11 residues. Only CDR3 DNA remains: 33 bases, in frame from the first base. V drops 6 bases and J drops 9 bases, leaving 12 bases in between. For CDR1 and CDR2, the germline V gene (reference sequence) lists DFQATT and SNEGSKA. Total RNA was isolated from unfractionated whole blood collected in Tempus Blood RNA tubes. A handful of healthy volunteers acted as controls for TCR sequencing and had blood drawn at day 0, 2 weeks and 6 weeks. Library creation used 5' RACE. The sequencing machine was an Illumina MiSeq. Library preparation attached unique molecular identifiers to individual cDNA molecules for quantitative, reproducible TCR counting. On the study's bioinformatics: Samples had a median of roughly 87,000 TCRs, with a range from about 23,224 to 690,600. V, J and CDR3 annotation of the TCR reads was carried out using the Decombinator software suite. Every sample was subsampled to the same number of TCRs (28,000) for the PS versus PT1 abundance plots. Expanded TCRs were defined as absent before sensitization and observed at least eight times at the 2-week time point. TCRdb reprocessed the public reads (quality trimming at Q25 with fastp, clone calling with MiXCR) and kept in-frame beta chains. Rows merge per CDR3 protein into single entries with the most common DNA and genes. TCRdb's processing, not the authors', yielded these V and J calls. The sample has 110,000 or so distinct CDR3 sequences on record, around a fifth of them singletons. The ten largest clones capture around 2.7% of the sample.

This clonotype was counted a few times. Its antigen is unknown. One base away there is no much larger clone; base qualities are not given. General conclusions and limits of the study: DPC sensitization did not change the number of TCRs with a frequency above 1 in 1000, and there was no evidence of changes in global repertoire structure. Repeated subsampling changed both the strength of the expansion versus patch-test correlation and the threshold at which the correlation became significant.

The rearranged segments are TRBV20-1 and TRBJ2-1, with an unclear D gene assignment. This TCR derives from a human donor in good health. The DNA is TGCAGTGCCAGACGAGGCGGTGAGCAGTTCTTC. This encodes CSARRGGEQFF.